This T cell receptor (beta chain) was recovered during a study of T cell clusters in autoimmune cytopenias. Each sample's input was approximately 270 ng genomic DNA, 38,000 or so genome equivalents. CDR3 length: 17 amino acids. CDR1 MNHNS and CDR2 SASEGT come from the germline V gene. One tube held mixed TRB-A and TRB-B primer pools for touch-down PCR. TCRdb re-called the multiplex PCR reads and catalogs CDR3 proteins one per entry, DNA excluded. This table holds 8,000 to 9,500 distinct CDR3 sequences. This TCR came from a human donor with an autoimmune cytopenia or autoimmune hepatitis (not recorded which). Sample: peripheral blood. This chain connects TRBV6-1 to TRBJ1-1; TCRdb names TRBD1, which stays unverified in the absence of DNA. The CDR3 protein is CASRGSGTGAWSTEAFF.